The text below deals with one T cell receptor beta chain. These data belong to a study of T cell repertoires in cytomegalovirus infection. One entry per CDR3 protein results from TCRdb running MiXCR on the reads. This sample has fewer than 700,000 distinct CDR3 sequences; less than 25% occur once, and the top ten carry 6.5% to 10%. The CDR3 loop spans 15 amino acids. Trimming removed 7 bases from V and 5 bases from J, with 15 bases in between. CDR1 and CDR2 (germline): SEHNR, FQNEAQ (reference sequence). The TCR originated in a human donor in good health (CMV status not recorded). Some clones in this sample may be carry-over from other donors' samples. The chain carries TRBV7-9 and TRBJ1-6, with D possibly being TRBD1 (5 bases). The sequencing input was CD8+ T cells from PBMCs. DNA of the CDR3: TGTGCCAGCACCCGGGACGGTGGACATAATTCACCCCTCCACTTT. The encoded protein is CASTRDGGHNSPLHF. Filled out from reference TRBV7-9 and TRBJ1-6, the complete variable domain reads DTGVSQNPRHKITKRGQNVTFRCDPISEHNRLYWYRQTLGQGPEFLTYFQNEAQLEKSRLLSDRFSAERPKGSFSTLEIQRTEQGDSAMYLCASTRDGGHNSPLHFGNGTRLTVT.